These T cell receptor beta chains were read from a single sample in a study of spatial heterogeneity in lung cancer. One entry per CDR3 protein, called by TCRdb with MiXCR from the 5' RACE reads. The data contain over 85,000 distinct CDR3 sequences, roughly a fifth of them seen just once; the ten biggest clones take up 20% to 25%. The sample was PBMCs, taken at follow-up. The receptors stem from a male donor with early-stage non-small cell lung cancer. CDR3s include the opening cysteine and the closing phenylalanine or tryptophan. D genes are given only for firm matches. The listing skips clone size in some rows; elsewhere it reads once, few, many or a size class.

v_call	clone_size	d_call	j_call	cdr3_nt	cdr3_aa
TRBV5-1	NA	NA	TRBJ2-1	TGCGCCAGCAGCTTGGAAAACAATGAGCAGTTCTTC	CASSLENNEQFF
TRBV6-6	NA	NA	TRBJ1-5	TGTGCCAGCAGTTACTCGCTAGGGAGTGGTAACCAGCCCCAGCATTTT	CASSYSLGSGNQPQHF
TRBV24-1	few	NA	TRBJ1-1	TGTGCCACCATGAAGTCATCGAACACTGAAGCTTTCTTT	CATMKSSNTEAFF
TRBV2	few	NA	TRBJ2-5	TGTGCCAGCAGTGAGGCACAGGAGACACAAGAGACCCAGTACTTC	CASSEAQETQETQYF
TRBV7-9	NA	TRBD2	TRBJ2-3	TGTGCCAGCAGCCGACTAGCGGGCTCTAGCACAGATACGCAGTATTTT	CASSRLAGSSTDTQYF
TRBV2	NA	NA	TRBJ2-1	TGTGCCAGCAGACCCCTGACGTATGAGCAGTTCTTC	CASRPLTYEQFF
TRBV3-1	NA	NA	TRBJ2-3	TGTGCCAGCAGCCCAACCGGAGGACTACACGTATATACGCAGTATTTT	CASSPTGGLHVYTQYF
TRBV24-1	NA	NA	TRBJ1-2	TGTGCCACCAGTGATCGTTGGACGGGCTATGGCTACACCTTC	CATSDRWTGYGYTF
TRBV5-1	NA	TRBD1	TRBJ2-1	TGCGCCAGCACCCCCGGGACAGGGGGACAAAATGAGCAGTTCTTC	CASTPGTGGQNEQFF
TRBV6-2/TRBV6-3	many	TRBD2	TRBJ2-5	TGTGCCAGCAGCTCACCGGGACTAGCCCTCCAAGAGACCCAGTACTTC	CASSSPGLALQETQYF
TRBV5-1	few	NA	TRBJ2-4	TGCGCCAGCAGCTTCGACAGGGCCAAAAACATTCAGTACTTC	CASSFDRAKNIQYF
TRBV20-1	NA	NA	TRBJ1-5	TGCAGTGCTAGTTTGGGGAGTAATCAGCCCCAGCATTTT	CSASLGSNQPQHF
TRBV5-1	few	NA	TRBJ2-4	TGCGCCAGCAACCCAGGGGGGGCCAAAAACATTCAGTACTTC	CASNPGGAKNIQYF
TRBV9	NA	TRBD2	TRBJ2-3	TGTGCCAGCAGCCCTGGGACTAGCAGAGATACGCAGTATTTT	CASSPGTSRDTQYF
TRBV7-3	NA	TRBD2	TRBJ2-2	TGTGCCAGCAGACTAGCGGAGAACACCGGGGAGCTGTTTTTT	CASRLAENTGELFF
TRBV7-9	few	NA	TRBJ1-2	TGTGCCAGCACCAACCCCGGGAGTTTGGCCTTTGGCTACACCTTC	CASTNPGSLAFGYTF
TRBV6-1	NA	NA	TRBJ1-3	TGTGCCAGCAGTGGCGGGGCGCAGGGAAACACCATATATTTT	CASSGGAQGNTIYF
TRBV20-1	many	NA	TRBJ2-1	TGCAGTGCTAGAGGTCACGGCAATGAGCAGTTCTTC	CSARGHGNEQFF
TRBV7-3	NA	NA	TRBJ2-5	TGTGCCAGCAGCCCCCGCCCGGGGGAGACCCAGTACTTC	CASSPRPGETQYF
TRBV12-3/TRBV12-4	few	TRBD1	TRBJ2-2	TGTGCCAGCAGGGCGGGACAGGGGGCAACCGGGGAGCTGTTTTTT	CASRAGQGATGELFF
TRBV9	few	TRBD1	TRBJ2-3	TGTGCCAGCAGCGTAGGAGGGGGCAGCACAGATACGCAGTATTTT	CASSVGGGSTDTQYF
TRBV13	NA	NA	TRBJ1-1	TGTGCCAGCAGCTTAGATCTCGGGGAATTTGCGGGCACTGAAGCTTTCTTT	CASSLDLGEFAGTEAFF
TRBV20-1	NA	NA	TRBJ1-5	TGCAGTGCTAGAGATCTAACAGGCAATCAGCCCCAGCATTTT	CSARDLTGNQPQHF
TRBV18	few	NA	TRBJ1-1	TGTGCCAGCTCACCGGCTCGGAGGGAGAACACTGAAGCTTTCTTT	CASSPARRENTEAFF
TRBV7-2	NA	NA	TRBJ2-3	TGTGCCAGCAGCTCTCGCCCCGACAGGATAGATACGCAGTATTTT	CASSSRPDRIDTQYF
TRBV4-1	few	NA	TRBJ1-1	TGCGCCAGCAGCCAGCCGACGGTGAACACTGAAGCTTTCTTT	CASSQPTVNTEAFF
TRBV4-3	NA	NA	TRBJ1-5	TGCGCCAGCAGCCAAGAGCCCTGGGGGCCCCAGCATTTT	CASSQEPWGPQHF
TRBV20-1	few	TRBD1	TRBJ1-2	TGCAGTGCTAGCTTTTCCGGGACAGGGATTTCCTTC	CSASFSGTGISF
TRBV3-1	NA	NA	TRBJ2-7	TGTGCCAGCAGCAAACCGGGACGTCAGTTGGACGAGCAGTACTTC	CASSKPGRQLDEQYF
TRBV2	many	NA	TRBJ2-5	TGTGCCAGCAGTCCCCGTTTGGCGGGAGAGACCCAGTACTTC	CASSPRLAGETQYF
TRBV7-2	NA	NA	TRBJ2-5	TGTGCCAGCAGTTTAGCGGACCAAGAGACCCAGTACTTC	CASSLADQETQYF
TRBV28	few	TRBD1	TRBJ1-2	TGTGCCAGCACCCTTACGGACAGGCGCAACTATGGCTACACCTTC	CASTLTDRRNYGYTF
TRBV25-1	few	NA	TRBJ2-2	TGTGCCAGCAGAAGACTGGGTGACGGGGAGCTGTTTTTT	CASRRLGDGELFF
TRBV25-1	NA	NA	TRBJ2-6	TGTGCCAGCAATTCTGGGGCCAACGTCCTGACTTTC	CASNSGANVLTF
TRBV20-1	NA	TRBD2	TRBJ2-7	TGCAGTGCTAGGATGACGGGAGGATCCTACGAGCAGTACTTC	CSARMTGGSYEQYF
TRBV7-6	NA	NA	TRBJ2-1	TGTGCCAGCAGCCTCTCATTCGGCGGCAGGAATGAGCAGTTCTTC	CASSLSFGGRNEQFF
TRBV18	few	NA	TRBJ2-4	TGTGCCAGCTCCGAATTCGGCAGTTCCAAAAACATTCAGTACTTC	CASSEFGSSKNIQYF
TRBV24-1	NA	NA	TRBJ1-6	TGTGCCACCAGCGCTACAGGGAACTCACCCCTCCACTTT	CATSATGNSPLHF
TRBV7-2	many	NA	TRBJ2-5	TGTGCCAGCAGCTTAGCGACTGCGGCTATGTGGGAGACCCAGTACTTC	CASSLATAAMWETQYF
TRBV20-1	few	NA	TRBJ2-7	TGCAGTGCTAGACGGGCGGCAAGCTCCTACGAGCAGTACTTC	CSARRAASSYEQYF
TRBV7-2	NA	TRBD2	TRBJ2-1	TGTGCCAGCAGCGCAATCTGGCGGGGGGTTTACAATGAGCAGTTCTTC	CASSAIWRGVYNEQFF
TRBV9	NA	NA	TRBJ2-1	TGTGCCTCGGCCGGCTACCCTTCCTACAATGAGCAGTTCTTC	CASAGYPSYNEQFF
TRBV20-1	few	NA	TRBJ1-5	TGCAGTGCTAGGGTTACACATAGCAATCAGCCCCAGCATTTT	CSARVTHSNQPQHF
TRBV29-1	few	TRBD1	TRBJ2-1	TGCAGCGTTAAAAAACAGGGGGCTGAGCAGTTCTTC	CSVKKQGAEQFF
TRBV10-2	NA	NA	TRBJ1-2	TGCGCCAGCAGTAACCAGGGGCTTGATAACTATGGCTACACCTTC	CASSNQGLDNYGYTF
TRBV9	NA	TRBD1	TRBJ2-2	TGTGCCAGCAGCGTAGAAGGGGGCTGGACCGGGGAGCTGTTTTTT	CASSVEGGWTGELFF
TRBV5-1	few	NA	TRBJ2-5	TGCGCCAGCCGGGACGGACAAGAGACCCAGTACTTC	CASRDGQETQYF
TRBV7-9	few	TRBD1	TRBJ1-3	TGTGCCAGCAGCTTAGCCAAGACAGGGGTCGGAAACACCATATATTTT	CASSLAKTGVGNTIYF
TRBV19	many	NA	TRBJ2-3	TGTGCCACATCCTCTAGGAGCGGTAATACACATAATACGCAGTATTTT	CATSSRSGNTHNTQYF
TRBV7-3	NA	NA	TRBJ2-3	TGTGCCAGCAGCTCTGACGGGAACACGCAGTATTTT	CASSSDGNTQYF
TRBV2	NA	NA	TRBJ1-5	TGTGTCAGCAGAGGGACTGGCGATGGGCCCCAGCATTTT	CVSRGTGDGPQHF
TRBV4-1	NA	NA	TRBJ1-1	TGCGCCAGCAGCCGCGAATCGAACACTGAAGCTTTCTTT	CASSRESNTEAFF
TRBV5-8	few	NA	TRBJ1-1	TGTGCCAGCAGCTTGCGGACTGTTCTCAGCGACACTGAAGCTTTCTTT	CASSLRTVLSDTEAFF
TRBV9	few	TRBD2	TRBJ2-1	TGTGCCAGCAGGACGGGACTAGCGGGAGGTGCCTTATCCTACAATGAGCAGTTCTTC	CASRTGLAGGALSYNEQFF
TRBV12-3/TRBV12-4	many	NA	TRBJ2-3	TGTGCCAGCAGCCGGGGAGGGGGGCTCACAGATACGCAGTATTTT	CASSRGGGLTDTQYF
TRBV20-1	NA	TRBD1	TRBJ2-5	TGCAGTGCTAGAGCGGGACAGGGGGCGCAGACCCAGTACTTC	CSARAGQGAQTQYF
TRBV5-5	NA	NA	TRBJ2-5	TGTGCCAGCAGCTTGACAGGGAGGGGAGAGACCCAGTACTTC	CASSLTGRGETQYF
TRBV12-5	NA	NA	TRBJ2-5	TGTGCTAGTGGTCCCCACGGAGAGACCCAGTACTTC	CASGPHGETQYF
TRBV12-3/TRBV12-4	NA	NA	TRBJ1-5	TGTGCCAGCAGTTCCATGATAAATCAGCCCCAGCATTTT	CASSSMINQPQHF